This TCR beta chain was identified in a study of cytomegalovirus exposure and HLA in healthy donors. Study results and caveats: Specificity of three CMV-associated chains for CMV antigens was verified in vitro. For most TCR beta V segments, an earlier analysis put the productive rate at about 87% or about 30% of the time. TCR beta sequences numbering roughly 18,000 were associated with HLA alleles at 0.05 false discovery rate in a later analysis.

After removal of 8 bases from V and 4 bases from J, the junction contained 10 bases not matched to a gene. The CDR3 covers 14 residues. Germline V gene data show CDR1 as ENHRY and CDR2 as SYGVKD. In the PCR, 60 Vbeta and 13 Jbeta primers were used. The method was immunoSEQ multiplex PCR; TCRdb's version includes in-frame clones alone and lacks a portion of them. The sample consists of 100,000 to 150,000 clones, around four fifths of them appearing once. In regard to this clone: Its antigen is not known.

The sequenced material came from PBMCs. The V call is TRBV10-3, the J call TRBJ1-2; TRBD1 aligns across 7 bases. The receptor comes from a boy between 2 and 10 years old in good health and CMV-seronegative. The CDR3 DNA reads as TGTGCCATCGCTTCGAACAGGGGTGGCTATGGCTACACCTTC. It encodes CAIASNRGGYGYTF.